This T cell receptor beta chain is drawn from a study of T cells in Graves' hyperthyroidism and ophthalmopathy (dated by TCRdb to the late 2010s). Context from the whole study: To identify TCR V-J signatures that set the groups apart, the researchers used a discovery cohort of 100 patients, made up of 40 to 45 with Graves' ophthalmopathy and about 59 with stable Graves' hyperthyroidism. Prospective prediction of ophthalmopathy was tested in an independent validation cohort consisting of some 18 hyperthyroidism patients and more than 15 patients who later progressed to ophthalmopathy. For training and testing, the roughly 100 patients in the discovery cohort were randomly divided in a 7:3 ratio. The study also compared thyroid tissue and blood T-cell repertoires from about 6 Graves' hyperthyroidism patients. Following sampling, methimazole starting at 30 mg daily was given to hyperthyroidism patients, and high-dose intravenous methylprednisolone was given to ophthalmopathy patients. TCR Vbeta CDR3 sequencing of fewer than 150 peripheral blood samples (fewer than 45 ophthalmopathy, over 70 hyperthyroidism and approximately 17 progressor patients) is reported in the paper. Study-wide findings and limitations: A model built on a 13 V-J signature distinguished ophthalmopathy from stable hyperthyroidism, reaching over 85% sensitivity and 81% to 83% specificity in cross-validation and 80%/75% in testing. In validation, the model predicted progression to ophthalmopathy a median of roughly 6.1 months before onset, with approximately 71% sensitivity and 72.22% specificity. Sample size was not statistically predetermined, and blinding of investigators to group allocation was not performed. Most expanded thyroid clonotypes (frequency above 0.001) were also detected in blood, a finding suggesting that blood repertoires may reflect thyroid immune responses.

Sequences MGHDK (CDR1) and SYGVNS (CDR2) are obtained from the germline V gene. The CDR3 goes from the cysteine to the phenylalanine over 15 residues. Only the CDR3 portion is preserved as DNA: 45 bases, with reading frame beginning at the first base. Between the V and J ends, shortened by 4 bases and 6 bases respectively, the junction contains 18 bases. The study excluded patients with uncontrolled infections, other autoimmune diseases, pregnancy or lactation. Diagnoses relied on clinical symptoms, serum thyroxine and TRAb, thyroid ultrasound and orbital computed tomography. Total RNA was extracted with Trizol reagent, and quality was checked on an Agilent 2100 Bioanalyzer. On this clonotype itself: Its binding antigen is unknown. No much larger clone is present one base from it, and per-base qualities are unavailable.

TCR beta CDR3 regions were amplified from RNA transcripts. The first round of RT-PCR for the TCR CDR3 was performed with the HTBI primer set and the Qiagen OneStep RT-PCR kit. A second multiplex PCR round built the libraries, followed by size selection and purification. Sequencing of the libraries was done on an Illumina HiSeq2000 using paired-end 100 bp reads. The published analysis was carried out like this. SOAPnuke was used to process the raw data, removing reads that contained adapters or uncalled bases, had a mean Phred below 15, or lacked an exact match to the constant primer or identifier. High-quality paired reads were merged with COPE v1.2.5, and unique nucleotide sequences were defined as clonotypes. MiTCR v1.1 was used to align the clonotypes against IMGT TRBV, TRBD and TRBJ reference segments. Analysis was restricted to V-J combinations with a frequency above 0.0001, which covered roughly 99% of repertoires. A TCS score was defined as the ratio between F50 (clonal expansion) and ExV (chaos), using BLOSUM62-based TCRdist between CDR3 peptides within each V-J. Welch's t-statistics and random forest reduced several hundred V-J features to 13, which were used in a naive Bayes classifier (R e1071). The similarity between thyroid and blood repertoires was quantified using the Morisita-Horn index. Using fastp trimming at Q25 and MiXCR clonotype assembly, TCRdb reanalyzed the public sequencing data and kept in-frame beta chains. Records with the same CDR3 protein are collapsed into one entry carrying the most frequent genes and DNA. TCRdb's processing, not the authors', yielded these V and J calls. Recorded for this sample are approximately 510,000 distinct CDR3 sequences; around 50% of them occurred a single time. Approximately 44% of the sample is taken by the ten largest.

Sequencing was performed on peripheral blood or thyroid tissue (not recorded which). Recombination connected TRBV25-1 to TRBJ1-2, with a tentative D gene TRBD1 over 5 matching bases. The sequence came from an adult woman with Graves' disease, either hyperthyroidism or ophthalmopathy (not recorded which). The nucleotides are TGTGCCAGCAGTGCTATACGGACAACGGGGCATGGCTACACCTTC. The resulting protein is CASSAIRTTGHGYTF.